This TCR beta chain was recorded in a study of T cell responses to AZD1222 COVID-19 vaccine. For this clone: Antigen: not known.

General study findings and limits: Scientists sampled the repertoires only once the peak T cell response had passed. Baseline testing showed seropositivity in only a handful of AZD1222 recipients. CD4 TCRs covered the whole spike, strongest at regions 160-218 and 743-854.

Trimming removed 1 base from V and 4 bases from J, with 5 bases in between. Germline CDR1 reads SGHTA; CDR2 reads FQGTGA. The CDR3 length is 13 residues. Sequenced by immunoSEQ multiplex PCR; TCRdb stores in-frame clones only, minus some. The profile shows 100,000 to 150,000 clones, more than 90% of them singletons. The chain links TRBV7-3 to TRBJ1-3; D is unclear. This TCR was sampled from an adult who received the AZD1222 COVID-19 vaccine. The material sequenced was peripheral blood, taken 28 days after the second AZD1222 dose. CDR3 nucleotides: TGTGCCAGCAGCTTAAGTCTGGGAAACACCATATATTTT. Protein sequence: CASSLSLGNTIYF.